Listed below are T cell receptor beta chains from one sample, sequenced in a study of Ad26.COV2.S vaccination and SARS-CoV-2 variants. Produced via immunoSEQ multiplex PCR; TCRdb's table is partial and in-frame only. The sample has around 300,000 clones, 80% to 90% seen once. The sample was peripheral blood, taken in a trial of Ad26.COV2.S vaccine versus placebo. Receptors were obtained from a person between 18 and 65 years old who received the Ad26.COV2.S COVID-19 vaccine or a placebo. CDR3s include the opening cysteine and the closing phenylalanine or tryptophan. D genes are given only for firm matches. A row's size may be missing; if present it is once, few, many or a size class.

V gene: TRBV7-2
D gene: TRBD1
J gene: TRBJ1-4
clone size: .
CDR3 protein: CASSVRTGGANEKLFF
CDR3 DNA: TGTGCCAGCAGCGTTAGGACAGGGGGAGCTAATGAAAAACTGTTTTTT

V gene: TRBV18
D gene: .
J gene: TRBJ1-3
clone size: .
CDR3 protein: CASSPDRSGNTIYF
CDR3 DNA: TGTGCCAGCTCACCAGACAGGTCTGGAAACACCATATATTTT

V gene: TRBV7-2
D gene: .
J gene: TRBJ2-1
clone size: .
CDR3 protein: CASSLAGRLYLDEQFF
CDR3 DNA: TGTGCCAGCAGCTTAGCAGGGAGACTTTATTTGGATGAGCAGTTCTTC

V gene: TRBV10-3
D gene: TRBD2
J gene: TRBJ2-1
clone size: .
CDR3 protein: CAISELGLAGVGEQFF
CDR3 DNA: TGTGCCATCAGTGAGCTTGGTCTAGCGGGAGTGGGGGAGCAGTTCTTC

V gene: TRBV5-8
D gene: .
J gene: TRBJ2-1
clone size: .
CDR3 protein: CASRVRVRSYNEQFF
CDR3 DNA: TGTGCCAGCAGAGTCAGGGTTCGGTCCTACAATGAGCAGTTCTTC

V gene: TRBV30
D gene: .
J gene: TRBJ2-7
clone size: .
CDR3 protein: CAWSTNNRDEQYF
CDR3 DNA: TGTGCCTGGAGTACTAATAACAGGGACGAGCAGTACTTC

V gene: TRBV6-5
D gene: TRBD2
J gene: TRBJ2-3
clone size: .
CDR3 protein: CASSPRGGDADTQYF
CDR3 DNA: TGTGCCAGCAGCCCCCGGGGGGGCGACGCAGATACGCAGTATTTT

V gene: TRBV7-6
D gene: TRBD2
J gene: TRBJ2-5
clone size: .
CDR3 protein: CASSLALAEREETQYF
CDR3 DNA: TGTGCCAGCAGCTTAGCCCTAGCGGAGAGGGAGGAGACCCAGTACTTC

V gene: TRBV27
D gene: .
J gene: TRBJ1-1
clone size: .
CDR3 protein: CASSDAGGGSRNTEAFF
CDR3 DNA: TGTGCCAGCAGCGACGCCGGGGGGGGTTCGAGGAACACTGAAGCTTTCTTT

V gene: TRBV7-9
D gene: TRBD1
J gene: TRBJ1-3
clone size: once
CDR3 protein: CASSSTGGSGNTIYF
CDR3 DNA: TGTGCCAGCAGCTCGACAGGGGGATCAGGAAACACCATATATTTT

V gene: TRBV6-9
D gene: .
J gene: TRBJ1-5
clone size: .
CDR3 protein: CASSLYTRSNQPQHF
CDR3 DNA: TGTGCCAGCAGTTTGTACACTCGCAGCAATCAGCCCCAGCATTTT

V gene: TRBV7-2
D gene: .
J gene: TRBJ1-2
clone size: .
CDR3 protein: CASSFDRYYGYTF
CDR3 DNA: TGTGCCAGCAGCTTTGACAGATACTATGGCTACACCTTC

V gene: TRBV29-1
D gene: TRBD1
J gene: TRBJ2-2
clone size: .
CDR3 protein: CSVEVGWTGTGELFF
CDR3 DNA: TGCAGCGTTGAAGTGGGTTGGACAGGAACCGGGGAGCTGTTTTTT

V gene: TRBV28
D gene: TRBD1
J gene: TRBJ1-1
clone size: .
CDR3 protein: CASRWGGTDEAFF
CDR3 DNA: TGTGCCAGCAGATGGGGGGGGACAGATGAAGCTTTCTTT

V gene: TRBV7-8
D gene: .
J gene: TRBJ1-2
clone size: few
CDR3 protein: CASSDRDVLGYTF
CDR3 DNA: TGTGCCAGCAGCGACCGGGACGTCTTAGGCTACACCTTC

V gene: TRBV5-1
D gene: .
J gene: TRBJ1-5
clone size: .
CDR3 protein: CASSLEAGGDQPQHF
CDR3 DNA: TGCGCCAGCAGCTTGGAAGCGGGTGGGGATCAGCCCCAGCATTTT

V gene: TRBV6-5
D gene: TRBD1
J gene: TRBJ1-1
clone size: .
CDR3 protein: CASSHRGQRNTEAFF
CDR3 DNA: TGTGCCAGCAGCCACCGGGGACAGAGGAACACTGAAGCTTTCTTT

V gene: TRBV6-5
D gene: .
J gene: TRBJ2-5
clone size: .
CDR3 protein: CASKQEETQYF
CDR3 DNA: TGTGCCAGTAAGCAGGAGGAGACCCAGTACTTC

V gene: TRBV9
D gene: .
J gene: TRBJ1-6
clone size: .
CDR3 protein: CASSAGGHSYNSPLHF
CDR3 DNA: TGTGCCAGCAGCGCGGGGGGACACTCCTATAATTCACCCCTCCACTTT

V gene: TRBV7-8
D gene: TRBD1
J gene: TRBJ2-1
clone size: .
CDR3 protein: CASTGQGQNEQFF
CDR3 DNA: TGTGCCAGCACAGGACAGGGGCAGAATGAGCAGTTCTTC

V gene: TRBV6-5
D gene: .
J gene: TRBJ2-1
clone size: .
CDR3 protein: CASRTGSYNEQFF
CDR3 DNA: TGTGCCAGCAGAACGGGTTCCTACAATGAGCAGTTCTTC

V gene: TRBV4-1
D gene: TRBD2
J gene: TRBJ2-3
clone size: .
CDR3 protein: CASSQAIGVRLAGGPTDTQYF
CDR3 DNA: TGCGCCAGCAGCCAAGCAATAGGTGTACGGCTAGCGGGAGGGCCAACAGATACGCAGTATTTT

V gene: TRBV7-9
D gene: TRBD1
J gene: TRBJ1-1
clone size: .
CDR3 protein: CASSPPTGSNTEAFF
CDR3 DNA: TGTGCCAGCAGCCCCCCGACAGGGTCGAACACTGAAGCTTTCTTT

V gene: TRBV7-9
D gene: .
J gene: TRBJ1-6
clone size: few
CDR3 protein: CASSLGGHRNSPLHF
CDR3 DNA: TGTGCCAGCAGCTTAGGAGGACACCGAAATTCACCCCTCCACTTT

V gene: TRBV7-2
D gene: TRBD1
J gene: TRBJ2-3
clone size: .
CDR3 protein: CASSLALTGTDTQYF
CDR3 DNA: TGTGCCAGCAGCTTAGCGCTGACAGGGACAGATACGCAGTATTTT

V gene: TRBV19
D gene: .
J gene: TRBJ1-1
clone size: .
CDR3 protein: CASSRYTGGNTEAFF
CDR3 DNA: TGTGCCAGTAGTAGATACACGGGAGGGAACACTGAAGCTTTCTTT

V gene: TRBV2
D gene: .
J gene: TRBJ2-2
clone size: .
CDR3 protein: CASSRTIVTGELFF
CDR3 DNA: TGTGCCAGCAGTCGGACTATTGTCACCGGGGAGCTGTTTTTT

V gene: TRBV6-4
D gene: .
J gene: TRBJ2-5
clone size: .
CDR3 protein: CASSDSRVGETQYF
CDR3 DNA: TGTGCCAGCAGTGACTCGCGGGTTGGAGAGACCCAGTACTTC

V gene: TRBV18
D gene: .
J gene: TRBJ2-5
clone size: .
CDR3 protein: CASSPRGWETQYF
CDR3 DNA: TGTGCCAGCTCACCACGGGGTTGGGAGACCCAGTACTTC

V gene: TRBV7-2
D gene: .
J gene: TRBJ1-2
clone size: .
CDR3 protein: CASSLGMPTGGYTF
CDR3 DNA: TGTGCCAGCAGCTTAGGAATGCCGACGGGGGGCTACACCTTC

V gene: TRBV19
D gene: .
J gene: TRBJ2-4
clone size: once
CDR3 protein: CASSLGGLAKNIQYF
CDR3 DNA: TGTGCCAGTAGTCTGGGGGGATTAGCCAAAAACATTCAGTACTTC

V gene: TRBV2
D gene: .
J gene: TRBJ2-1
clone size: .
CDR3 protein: CASSGPRAGNEQFF
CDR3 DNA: TGTGCCAGCAGTGGCCCCCGGGCGGGCAATGAGCAGTTCTTC

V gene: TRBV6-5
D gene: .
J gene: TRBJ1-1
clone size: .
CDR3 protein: CASRQLPNTEAFF
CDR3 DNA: TGTGCCAGCAGACAGCTTCCGAACACTGAAGCTTTCTTT

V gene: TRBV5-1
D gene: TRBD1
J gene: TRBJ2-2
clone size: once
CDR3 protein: CASSLPNPGQGVNTGELFF
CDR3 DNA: TGCGCCAGCAGCTTGCCGAACCCGGGACAGGGAGTGAACACCGGGGAGCTGTTTTTT

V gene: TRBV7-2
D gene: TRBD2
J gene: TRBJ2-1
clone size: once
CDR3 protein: CASSGLANSYNEQFF
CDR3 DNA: TGTGCCAGCAGCGGACTAGCGAACTCCTACAATGAGCAGTTCTTC

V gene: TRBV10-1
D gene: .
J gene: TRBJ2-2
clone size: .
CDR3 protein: CASSKKTGELFF
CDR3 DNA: TGCGCCAGCAGTAAGAAGACCGGGGAGCTGTTTTTT

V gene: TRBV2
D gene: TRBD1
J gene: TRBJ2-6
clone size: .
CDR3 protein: CASSATGGNSGANVLTF
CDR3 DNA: TGTGCCAGCAGTGCGACAGGGGGGAACTCTGGGGCCAACGTCCTGACTTTC

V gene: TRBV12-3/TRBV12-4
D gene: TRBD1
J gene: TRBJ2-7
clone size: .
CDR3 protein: CASSLGQDEQYF
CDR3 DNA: TGTGCCAGCAGTCTTGGACAGGACGAGCAGTACTTC

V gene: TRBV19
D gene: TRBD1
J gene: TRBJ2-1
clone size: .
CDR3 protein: CASSIDRGTNNEQFF
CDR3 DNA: TGTGCCAGTAGTATAGACAGGGGGACAAACAATGAGCAGTTCTTC

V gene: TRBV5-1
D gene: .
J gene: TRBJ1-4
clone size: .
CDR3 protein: CASSWTPAGPGNEKLFF
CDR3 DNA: TGCGCCAGCAGCTGGACCCCAGCAGGGCCCGGGAATGAAAAACTGTTTTTT

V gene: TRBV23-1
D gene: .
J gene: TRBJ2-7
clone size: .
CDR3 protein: CASSQFRLDRASYEQYF
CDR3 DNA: TGCGCCAGCAGTCAATTCCGTCTGGACCGAGCATCCTACGAGCAGTACTTC